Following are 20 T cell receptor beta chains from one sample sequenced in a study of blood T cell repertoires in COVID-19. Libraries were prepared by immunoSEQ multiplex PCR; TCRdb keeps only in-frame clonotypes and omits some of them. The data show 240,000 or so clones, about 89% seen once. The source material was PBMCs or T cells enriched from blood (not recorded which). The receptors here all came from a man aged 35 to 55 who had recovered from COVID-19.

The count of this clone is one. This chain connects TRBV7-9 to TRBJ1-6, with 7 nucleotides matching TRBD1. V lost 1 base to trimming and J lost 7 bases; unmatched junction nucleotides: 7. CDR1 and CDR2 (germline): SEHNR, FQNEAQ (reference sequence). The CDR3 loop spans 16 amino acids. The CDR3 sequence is CASSLGPTGFNSPLHF. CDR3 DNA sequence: TGTGCCAGCAGCTTAGGCCCGACAGGGTTCAATTCACCCCTCCACTTT. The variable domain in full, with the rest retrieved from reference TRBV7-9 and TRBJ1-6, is DTGVSQNPRHKITKRGQNVTFRCDPISEHNRLYWYRQTLGQGPEFLTYFQNEAQLEKSRLLSDRFSAERPKGSFSTLEIQRTEQGDSAMYLCASSLGPTGFNSPLHFGNGTRLTVT.

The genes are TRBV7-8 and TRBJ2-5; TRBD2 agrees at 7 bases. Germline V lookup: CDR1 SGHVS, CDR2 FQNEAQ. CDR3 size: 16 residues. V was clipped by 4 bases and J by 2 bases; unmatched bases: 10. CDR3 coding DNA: TGTGCCAGCAGCTCCGGGAGGAGGAGTAAACAAGAGACCCAGTACTTC. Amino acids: CASSSGRRSKQETQYF.

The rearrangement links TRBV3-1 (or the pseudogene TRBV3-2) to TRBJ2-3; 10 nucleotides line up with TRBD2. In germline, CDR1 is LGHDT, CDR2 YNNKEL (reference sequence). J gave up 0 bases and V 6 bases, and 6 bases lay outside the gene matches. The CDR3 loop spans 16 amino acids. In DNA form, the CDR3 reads TGTGCCAGCAGGTGGACTAGCGGAATAAGCACAGATACGCAGTATTTT. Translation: CASRWTSGISTDTQYF.

The CDR3 sequence is CASSQWSSYNEQFF. The CDR3 DNA reads as TGTGCCAGCAGCCAGTGGAGCTCCTACAATGAGCAGTTCTTC. The chain combines TRBV3-1 (or the pseudogene TRBV3-2) with TRBJ2-1; no firm D call. The CDR3 totals 14 residues. V was pared by 3 bases and J by 0 bases, with 6 bases between. CDR1 is LGHDT, CDR2 YNNKEL, per germline (reference sequence).

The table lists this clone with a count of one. This chain's CDR3 is CASSVGLAEHNEQFF. The CDR3 region has the DNA TGTGCCAGCAGCGTAGGACTAGCGGAACACAATGAGCAGTTCTTC. This chain uses TRBV9 with TRBJ2-1; 9 positions agree with TRBD2. This CDR3 is built from 15 residues. After removal of 0 bases from V and 5 bases from J, the junction contained 3 bases not matched to a gene. Germline CDR1 and CDR2: SGDLS and YYNGEE. Full variable domain (remainder filled in from reference TRBV9 and TRBJ2-1): DSGVTQTPKHLITATGQRVTLRCSPRSGDLSVYWYQQSLDQGLQFLIQYYNGEERAKGNILERFSAQQFPDLHSELNLSSLELGDSALYFCASSVGLAEHNEQFFGPGTRLTVL.

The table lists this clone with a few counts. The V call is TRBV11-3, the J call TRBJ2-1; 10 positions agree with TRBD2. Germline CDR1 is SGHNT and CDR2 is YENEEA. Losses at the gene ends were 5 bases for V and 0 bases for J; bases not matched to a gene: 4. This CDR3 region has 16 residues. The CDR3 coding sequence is TGTGCCAGCAGCCCAAGGACTAGCGGCTCCTACAATGAGCAGTTCTTC. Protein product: CASSPRTSGSYNEQFF.

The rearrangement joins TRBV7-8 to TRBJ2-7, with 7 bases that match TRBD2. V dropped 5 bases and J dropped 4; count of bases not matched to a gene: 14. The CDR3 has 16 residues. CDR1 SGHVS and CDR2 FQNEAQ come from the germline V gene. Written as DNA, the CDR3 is TGTGCCAGCAGCCAAGAAGGACTAGTTCGGTCGTACGAGCAGTACTTC. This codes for CASSQEGLVRSYEQYF.

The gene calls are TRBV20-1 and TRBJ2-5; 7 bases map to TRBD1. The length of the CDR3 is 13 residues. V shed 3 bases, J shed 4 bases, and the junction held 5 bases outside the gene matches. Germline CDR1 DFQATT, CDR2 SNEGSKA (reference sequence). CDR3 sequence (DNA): TGCAGTGCTAGTCAGGGGGTGCGAGAGACCCAGTACTTC. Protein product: CSASQGVRETQYF.

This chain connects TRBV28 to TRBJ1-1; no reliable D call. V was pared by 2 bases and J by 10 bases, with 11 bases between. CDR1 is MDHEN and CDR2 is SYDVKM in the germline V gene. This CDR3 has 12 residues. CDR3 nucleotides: TGTGCCAGCAGTTTAATGGGTGAGGGAGCTTTCTTT. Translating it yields CASSLMGEGAFF. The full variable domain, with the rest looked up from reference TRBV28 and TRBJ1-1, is DVKVTQSSRYLVKRTGEKVFLECVQDMDHENMFWYRQDPGLGLRLIYFSYDVKMKEKGDIPEGYSVSREKKERFSLILESASTNQTSMYLCASSLMGEGAFFGQGTRLTVV.

CDR3 in DNA: TGTGCCAGCAGTTCAAGGACTAGCGGGAGGGCATACGAGCAGTACTTC. Its protein is CASSSRTSGRAYEQYF. The gene calls are TRBV7-6 and TRBJ2-7; 15 positions match TRBD2. The J segment lost 4 bases and the V segment lost 6 bases, leaving 7 bases of the junction unmatched. CDR3 size: 16 residues. Germline V gene sequence: CDR1 SGHVS, CDR2 FNYEAQ.

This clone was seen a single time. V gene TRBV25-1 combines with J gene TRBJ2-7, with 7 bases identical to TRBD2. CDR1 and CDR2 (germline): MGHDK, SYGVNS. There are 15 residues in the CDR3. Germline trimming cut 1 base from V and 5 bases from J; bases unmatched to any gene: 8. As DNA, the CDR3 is TGTGCCAGCAGTGAATCGGAGGGAGGGGATCACGAGCAGTACTTC. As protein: CASSESEGGDHEQYF.

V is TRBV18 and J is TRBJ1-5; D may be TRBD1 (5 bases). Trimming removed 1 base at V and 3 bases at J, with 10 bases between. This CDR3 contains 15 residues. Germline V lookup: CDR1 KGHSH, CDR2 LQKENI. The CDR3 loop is CASSPRGAVNQPQHF. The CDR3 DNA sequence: TGTGCCAGCTCACCACGTGGGGCCGTCAATCAGCCCCAGCATTTT.

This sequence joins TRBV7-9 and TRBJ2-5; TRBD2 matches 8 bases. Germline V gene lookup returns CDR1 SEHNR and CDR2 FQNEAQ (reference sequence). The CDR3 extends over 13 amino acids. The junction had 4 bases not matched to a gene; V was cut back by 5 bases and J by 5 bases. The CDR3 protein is CASSRGGPETQYF. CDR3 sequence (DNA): TGTGCCAGCAGCCGGGGGGGTCCTGAGACCCAGTACTTC. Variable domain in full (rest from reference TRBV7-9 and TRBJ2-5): DTGVSQNPRHKITKRGQNVTFRCDPISEHNRLYWYRQTLGQGPEFLTYFQNEAQLEKSRLLSDRFSAERPKGSFSTLEIQRTEQGDSAMYLCASSRGGPETQYFGPGTRLLVL.

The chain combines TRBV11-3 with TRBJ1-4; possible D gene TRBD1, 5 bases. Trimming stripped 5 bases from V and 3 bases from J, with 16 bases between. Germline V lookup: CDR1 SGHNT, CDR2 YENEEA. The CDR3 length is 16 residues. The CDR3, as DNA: TGTGCCAGCAGCCCGCGGGAGGGGTTTCCTAATGAAAAACTGTTTTTT. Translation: CASSPREGFPNEKLFF.

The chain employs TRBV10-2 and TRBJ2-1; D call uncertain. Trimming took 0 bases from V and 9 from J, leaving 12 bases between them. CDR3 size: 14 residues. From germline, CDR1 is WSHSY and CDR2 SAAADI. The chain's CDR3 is CASSESRLSSEQFF. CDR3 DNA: TGCGCCAGCAGTGAGTCTAGACTGTCATCTGAGCAGTTCTTC.

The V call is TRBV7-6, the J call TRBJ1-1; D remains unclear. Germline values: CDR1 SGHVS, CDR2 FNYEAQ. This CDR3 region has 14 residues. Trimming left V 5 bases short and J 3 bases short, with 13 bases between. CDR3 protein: CASSRSQTDTEAFF. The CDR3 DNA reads TGTGCCAGCAGCCGGTCCCAGACTGACACTGAAGCTTTCTTT.

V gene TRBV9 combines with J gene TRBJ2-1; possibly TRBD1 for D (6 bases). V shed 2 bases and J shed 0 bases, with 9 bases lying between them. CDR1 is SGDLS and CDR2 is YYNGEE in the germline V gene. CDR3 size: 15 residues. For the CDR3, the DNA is TGTGCCAGCAGCGTCGGACAGAGCTCCTACAATGAGCAGTTCTTC. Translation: CASSVGQSSYNEQFF.

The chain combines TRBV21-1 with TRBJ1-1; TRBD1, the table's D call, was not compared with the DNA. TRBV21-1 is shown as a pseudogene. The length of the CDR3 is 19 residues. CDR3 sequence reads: CASSYYIPPGYLMNTEAFF. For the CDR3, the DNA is TGTGCCAGCAGCTATTACATACCCCCAGGGTATTTGATGAACACTGAAGCTTTCTTT.

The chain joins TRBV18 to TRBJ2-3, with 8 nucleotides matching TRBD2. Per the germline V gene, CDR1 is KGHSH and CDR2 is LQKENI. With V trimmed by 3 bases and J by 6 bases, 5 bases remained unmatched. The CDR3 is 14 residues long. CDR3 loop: CASSPGIAGDTQYF. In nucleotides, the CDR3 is TGTGCCAGCTCACCGGGTATAGCGGGGGATACGCAGTATTTT.

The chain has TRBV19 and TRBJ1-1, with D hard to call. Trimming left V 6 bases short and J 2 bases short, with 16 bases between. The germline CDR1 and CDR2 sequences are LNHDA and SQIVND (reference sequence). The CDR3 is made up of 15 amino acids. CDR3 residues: CASRTTQAVNTEAFF. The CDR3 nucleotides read TGTGCCAGTAGAACGACACAAGCTGTAAACACTGAAGCTTTCTTT.